The next 16 T cell receptor beta chains were all read from a single sample in a study of PD-1 blockade in classical Hodgkin lymphoma. Time point reported: cycle 4 day 1 (C4D1), after 6 weeks of nivolumab. With no exception, relapse followed autologous stem cell transplantation in all patients, and brentuximab vedotin exposure varied. The assay was immunoSEQ multiplex PCR, and TCRdb's table has in-frame clones only and misses some. The sample yields about 25,000 clones, under 75% seen once. The input for sequencing was peripheral blood mononuclear cells (PBMCs), taken before the fourth cycle of nivolumab. These receptors originate from a human donor with classical Hodgkin lymphoma.

Regarding this clone: The same CDR3 is also encoded by other DNA sequences in this sample. This sequence joins TRBV9 and TRBJ2-1, with D perhaps matching TRBD1 (6 bases). Trimming took off 0 bases at V and 4 bases at J, with 8 bases between the two ends. This CDR3 is 14 amino acids long. In germline, CDR1 is SGDLS, CDR2 YYNGEE. In nucleotides, the CDR3 is TGTGCCAGCAGCGTAGGGGACACGTACAATGAGCAGTTCTTC. Amino acid sequence: CASSVGDTYNEQFF.

This chain joins TRBV5-5 and TRBJ2-3; D is ambiguous. The ends were cut back, 0 bases at V and 2 bases at J, with 4 bases in the middle. This CDR3 spans 13 amino acids. CDR1 is SGHKS and CDR2 is YYEKEE in the germline V gene (reference sequence). CDR3 nucleotides: TGTGCCAGCAGCTTGGGCTACACAGATACGCAGTATTTT. Residues: CASSLGYTDTQYF.

This clone has more than one count but fewer than ten. V gene TRBV6-6 combines with J gene TRBJ2-5; perhaps TRBD2 as D (5 bases). With 8 bases removed from V and 2 bases from J, the gap between germline ends came to 12 bases. This CDR3 is built from 13 residues. Germline V gives CDR1 MNHNY, CDR2 SVGAGI (reference sequence). CDR3 sequence reads: CASRPGYQETQYF. In DNA, the CDR3 is TGTGCCAGCCGACCGGGGTATCAAGAGACCCAGTACTTC.

This chain uses TRBV19 with TRBJ1-6, with a possible D match to TRBD1 (5 bases). The germline V gene encodes CDR1 LNHDA and CDR2 SQIVND (reference sequence). The V and J ends lost 7 bases and 0 bases respectively, with 16 bases between them. CDR3 size: 17 residues. The CDR3 DNA reads as TGTGCCAGTACTGGGGGAGGAATGAGCTCCTATAATTCACCCCTCCACTTT. It yields the protein CASTGGGMSSYNSPLHF.

CDR3 nucleotides: TGTGCCAGCAGTTACAGGGCGCTCTCCAATGAGCAGTTCTTC. Translation gives CASSYRALSNEQFF. The gene calls are TRBV6-5 and TRBJ2-1; D is unclear. V dropped 2 bases and J dropped 6 bases, with 11 bases sitting between them. The CDR3 runs to 14 residues. Germline CDR1 reads MNHEY; CDR2 reads SVGAGI.

This clone is medium-sized (0.01 to 0.1%). This chain connects TRBV4-1 to TRBJ2-3; a possible D gene is TRBD2 (5 bases). The V and J ends lost 1 base and 8 bases respectively, with 16 bases between them. CDR1 is MGHRA, CDR2 YSYEKL, per germline. The CDR3 covers 15 residues. The CDR3 protein is CASSQASLARTTQYF. CDR3 sequence (DNA): TGCGCCAGCAGCCAAGCTTCCCTAGCTCGAACTACGCAGTATTTT.

The chain couples TRBV6-1 to TRBJ2-3; D is perhaps TRBD1 or TRBD2 (7 bases each). The CDR3 has 14 residues. V was pared by 4 bases and J by 4 bases, with 12 bases between. Germline V CDR1 and CDR2: MNHNS, SASEGT. The CDR3 is CASSGGGQSDTQYF. The CDR3 DNA reads as TGTGCCAGCAGTGGCGGGGGACAGTCAGATACGCAGTATTTT.

J is TRBJ2-5 and V is TRBV9; TRBD2 aligns across 9 bases. This CDR3 has 15 amino acids. Germline loops: CDR1 SGDLS, CDR2 YYNGEE. The J segment lost 4 bases and the V segment lost 6 bases, leaving 10 bases of the junction unmatched. The CDR3 DNA reads TGTGCCAGCACGCTAGAGGGACTAGCAAGAGAGACCCAGTACTTC. Protein product: CASTLEGLARETQYF.

This clone was picked up one time. The rearrangement uses TRBV11-3 and TRBJ1-1; no clear D gene. V gave up 5 bases and J gave up 0 bases, with 13 bases separating them. This CDR3 is built from 15 residues. Per germline, CDR1 SGHNT and CDR2 YENEEA. CDR3 bases: TGTGCCAGCAGCCAAGATCCCCTCATGAACACTGAAGCTTTCTTT. Amino acids: CASSQDPLMNTEAFF.

CDR3 loop: CASSATGRGEQETQYF. Written as DNA, the CDR3 is TGTGCCAGCAGCGCAACTGGTCGTGGGGAACAAGAGACCCAGTACTTC. V gene TRBV5-4 combines with J gene TRBJ2-5; no firm D call. Trimming pared 4 bases from V and 2 bases from J, leaving 18 bases between. The germline CDR1 and CDR2 sequences are SGHNT and YYREEE (reference sequence). The CDR3 contains 16 residues.

J is TRBJ1-1 and V is TRBV2; no definite D call. The CDR3 spans 11 residues. Germline CDR1 is SNHLY and CDR2 is FYNNEI. Between the trimmed V and J ends, which lost 8 bases and 8 bases, there was a span of 12 bases. DNA for the CDR3: TGTGCCAGCTCCCAGTTAATGGAAGCTTTCTTT. Translated: CASSQLMEAFF.

V usage is TRBV19 and J usage is TRBJ1-6; 10 bases align to TRBD1. Losses at the gene ends were 4 bases for V and 15 bases for J; bases not matched to a gene: 12. Germline CDR1 LNHDA, CDR2 SQIVND (reference sequence). The CDR3 length is 15 residues. The CDR3 DNA sequence: TGTGCCAGTAGTACGGGACAGGGGAAAGGTGGTCACCTCCACTTT. This codes for CASSTGQGKGGHLHF.

The V and J genes are TRBV9 and TRBJ2-1, with no clear D. Between the trimmed V and J ends, which lost 0 bases and 8 bases, there was a span of 15 bases. There are 15 residues in the CDR3. Germline values: CDR1 SGDLS, CDR2 YYNGEE. The CDR3 protein is CASSVGGRFRDEQFF. CDR3 nucleotides: TGTGCCAGCAGCGTAGGAGGAAGGTTTCGCGATGAGCAGTTCTTC. Complete variable domain (other parts from reference TRBV9 and TRBJ2-1): DSGVTQTPKHLITATGQRVTLRCSPRSGDLSVYWYQQSLDQGLQFLIQYYNGEERAKGNILERFSAQQFPDLHSELNLSSLELGDSALYFCASSVGGRFRDEQFFGPGTRLTVL.

This clone was counted only a few times. The gene calls are TRBV10-1 and TRBJ1-5; D call uncertain. CDR3 length equals 12 residues. V was shortened by 3 bases and J by 4 bases, with 4 bases between the two germline ends. In germline, CDR1 is WNHNN, CDR2 SYGVQD (reference sequence). This CDR3 is CASSDGNQPQHF. CDR3 nucleotides: TGCGCCAGCAGTGACGGTAATCAGCCCCAGCATTTT.

A few counts support this clone. J is TRBJ2-1 and V is TRBV28; perhaps D is TRBD1 or TRBD2 (5 bases each). The CDR3 is 13 amino acids. V gave up 3 bases and J gave up 6 bases, with 9 bases separating them. Germline V CDR1 and CDR2: MDHEN, SYDVKM. The CDR3 here is CASSLNGGNEQFF. CDR3 nucleotide sequence: TGTGCCAGCAGTTTGAATGGGGGCAATGAGCAGTTCTTC.

The rearrangement links TRBV21-1 to TRBJ2-7. TRBV21-1 is a recognized pseudogene. The CDR3 is 17 residues long. Here the CDR3 DNA reads TGTGCCAGCAGCAAAGGAATATCCAAGGCCCAATCCTACGAGCAGTACTTC. This encodes CASSKGISKAQSYEQYF.